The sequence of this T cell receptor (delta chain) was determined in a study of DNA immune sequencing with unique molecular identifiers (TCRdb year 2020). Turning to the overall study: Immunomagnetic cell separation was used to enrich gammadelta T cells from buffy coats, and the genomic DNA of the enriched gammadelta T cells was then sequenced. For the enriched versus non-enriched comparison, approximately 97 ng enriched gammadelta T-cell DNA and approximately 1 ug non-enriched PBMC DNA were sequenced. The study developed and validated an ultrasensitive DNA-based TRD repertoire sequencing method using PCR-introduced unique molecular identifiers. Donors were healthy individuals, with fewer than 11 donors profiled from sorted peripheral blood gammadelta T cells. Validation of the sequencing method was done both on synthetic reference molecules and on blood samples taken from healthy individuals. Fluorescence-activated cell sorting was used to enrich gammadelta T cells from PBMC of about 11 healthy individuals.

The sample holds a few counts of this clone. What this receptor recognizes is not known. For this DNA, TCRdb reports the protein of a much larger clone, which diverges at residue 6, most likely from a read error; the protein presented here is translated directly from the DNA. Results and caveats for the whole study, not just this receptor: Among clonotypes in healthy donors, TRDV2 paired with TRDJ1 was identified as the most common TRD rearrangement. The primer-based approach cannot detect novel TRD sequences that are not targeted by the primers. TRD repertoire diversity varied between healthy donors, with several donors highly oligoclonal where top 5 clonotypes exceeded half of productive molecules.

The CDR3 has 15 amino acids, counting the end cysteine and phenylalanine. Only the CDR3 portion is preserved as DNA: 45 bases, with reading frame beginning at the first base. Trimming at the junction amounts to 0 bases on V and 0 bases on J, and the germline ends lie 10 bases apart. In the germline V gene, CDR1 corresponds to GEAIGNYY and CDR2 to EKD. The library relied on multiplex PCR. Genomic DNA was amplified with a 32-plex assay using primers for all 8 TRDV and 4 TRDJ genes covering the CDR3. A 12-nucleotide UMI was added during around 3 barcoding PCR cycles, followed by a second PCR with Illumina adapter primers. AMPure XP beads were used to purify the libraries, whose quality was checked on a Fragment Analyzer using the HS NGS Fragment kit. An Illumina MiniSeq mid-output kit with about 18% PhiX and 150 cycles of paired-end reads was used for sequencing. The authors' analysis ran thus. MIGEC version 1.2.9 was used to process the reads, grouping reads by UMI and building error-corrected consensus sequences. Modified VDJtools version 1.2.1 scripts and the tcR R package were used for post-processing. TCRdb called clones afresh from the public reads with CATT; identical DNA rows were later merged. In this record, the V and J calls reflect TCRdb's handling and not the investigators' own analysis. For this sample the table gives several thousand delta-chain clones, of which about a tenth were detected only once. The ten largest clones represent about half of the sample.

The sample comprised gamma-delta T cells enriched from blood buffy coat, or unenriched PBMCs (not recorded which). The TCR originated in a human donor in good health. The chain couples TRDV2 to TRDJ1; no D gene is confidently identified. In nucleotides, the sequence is TGTGCCTGTGACACCGCAGGGAGTTACACCGATAAACTCATCTTT. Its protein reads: CACDTAGSYTDKLIF.